This TCR beta chain was documented in a study of CD8 T cells in cerebrospinal fluid in Alzheimer's disease. Study in general: CSF T cell clonal expansion was assessed by plate-based nested PCR and droplet-based sequencing.

This clonotype is identified as medium-sized from frequency. Profiling of CSF cells used 10X single-cell V(D)J plus 5' expression. TCRdb derives one entry per CDR3 protein from the 10x single-cell sequencing reads, leaving out DNA. In all, the sample yields over a thousand distinct CDR3 sequences. Looked up from germline, CDR1 is DFQATT and CDR2 is SNEGSKA (reference sequence). CDR3 size: 12 residues. The rearrangement joins TRBV20-1 to TRBJ1-2; the D gene TCRdb calls, TRBD1, cannot be checked with no DNA. Sequencing was performed on cerebrospinal fluid. The TCR originated in a human donor with mild cognitive impairment. The CDR3 sequence: CSAKPGAYGYTF.